This T cell receptor beta chain emerged from a study of T cells in Graves' hyperthyroidism and ophthalmopathy. Turning to the study itself: Staff took peripheral blood when the initial diagnosis was made, before any treatment began. General observations from the study: Among thyroid clonotypes expanded above 0.001, most also appeared in blood.

Not enrolled were patients with uncontrolled infection, other autoimmune disease, pregnancy or lactation. Germline V CDR1 and CDR2: MNHNS, SASEGT. This CDR3 comprises 13 residues. Trimming shortened V by 4 bases and J by 11 bases, and 15 bases separated the two germline ends. This clonotype was counted many times. Its antigen is as yet unknown. The CDR3 regions of TCR beta were amplified from RNA transcripts. A first-round RT-PCR of the TCR CDR3 used the HTBI primer set. TCRdb itself ran the multiplex PCR reads through MiXCR, one entry per CDR3 protein. The sample lists a few hundred thousand distinct CDR3 sequences, around 18% occurring once.

The chain carries TRBV6-1 and TRBJ1-5; the D is unclear. This TCR was sampled from a man younger than 35 with Graves' ophthalmopathy. Sample: blood. The CDR3 DNA follows: TGTGCCAGCAGTGGGAACCGCTCGGGAGCCCAGCATTTT. Residues: CASSGNRSGAQHF.